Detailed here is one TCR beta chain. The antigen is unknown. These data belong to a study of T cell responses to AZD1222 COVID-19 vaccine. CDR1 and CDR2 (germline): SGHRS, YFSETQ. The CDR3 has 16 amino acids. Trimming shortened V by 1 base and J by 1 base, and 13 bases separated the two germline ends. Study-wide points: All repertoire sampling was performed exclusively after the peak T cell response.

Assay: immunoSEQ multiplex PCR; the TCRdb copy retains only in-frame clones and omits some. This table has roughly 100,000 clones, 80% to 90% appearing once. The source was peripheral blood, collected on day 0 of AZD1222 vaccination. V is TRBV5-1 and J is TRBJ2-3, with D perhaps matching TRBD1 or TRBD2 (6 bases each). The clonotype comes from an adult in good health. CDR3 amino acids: CASSLYGGRGTDTQYF. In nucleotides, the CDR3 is TGCGCCAGCAGCTTGTATGGGGGGCGAGGCACAGATACGCAGTATTTT.